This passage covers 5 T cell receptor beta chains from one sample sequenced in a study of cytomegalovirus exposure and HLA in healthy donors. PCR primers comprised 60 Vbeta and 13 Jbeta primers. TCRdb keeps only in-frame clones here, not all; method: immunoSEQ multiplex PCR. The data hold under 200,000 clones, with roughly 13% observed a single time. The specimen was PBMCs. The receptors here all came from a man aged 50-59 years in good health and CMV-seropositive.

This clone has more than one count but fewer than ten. The CDR3 nucleotides read TGTGCCAGCTCAGTACTAGCGGGGGGGCCTAATACCTACAATGAGCAGTTCTTC. As protein: CASSVLAGGPNTYNEQFF. V is TRBV13 and J is TRBJ2-1, with TRBD2 identical over 13 bases. The ends lost 8 bases at V and 2 bases at J; junction bases unmatched: 12. The CDR3 has 18 residues. In germline, CDR1 is PRHDT, CDR2 FYEKMQ (reference sequence). Drawing the rest from reference TRBV13 and TRBJ2-1, the complete variable domain is AAGVIQSPRHLIKEKRETATLKCYPIPRHDTVYWYQQGPGQDPQFLISFYEKMQSDKGSIPDRFSAQQFSDYHSELNMSSLELGDSALYFCASSVLAGGPNTYNEQFFGPGTRLTVL.

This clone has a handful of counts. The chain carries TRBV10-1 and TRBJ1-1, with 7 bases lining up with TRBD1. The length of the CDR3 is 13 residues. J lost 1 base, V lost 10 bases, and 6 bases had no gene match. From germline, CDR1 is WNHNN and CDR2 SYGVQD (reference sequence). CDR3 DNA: TGCGCCACCCGGACAGGCCCGAACACTGAAGCTTTCTTT. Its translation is CATRTGPNTEAFF.

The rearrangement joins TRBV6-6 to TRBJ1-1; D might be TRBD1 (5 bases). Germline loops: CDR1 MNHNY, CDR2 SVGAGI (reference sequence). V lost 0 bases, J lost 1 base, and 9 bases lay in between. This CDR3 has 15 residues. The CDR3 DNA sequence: TGTGCCAGCAGTTACTCGAAGGACAAGAACACTGAAGCTTTCTTT. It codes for CASSYSKDKNTEAFF.

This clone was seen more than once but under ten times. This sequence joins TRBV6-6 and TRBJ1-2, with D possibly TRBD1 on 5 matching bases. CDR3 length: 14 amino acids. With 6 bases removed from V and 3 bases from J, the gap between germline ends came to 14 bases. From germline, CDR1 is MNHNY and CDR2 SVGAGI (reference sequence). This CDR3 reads CASSRMGRDYGYTF. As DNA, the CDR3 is TGTGCCAGCAGCCGGATGGGGCGAGACTATGGCTACACCTTC.

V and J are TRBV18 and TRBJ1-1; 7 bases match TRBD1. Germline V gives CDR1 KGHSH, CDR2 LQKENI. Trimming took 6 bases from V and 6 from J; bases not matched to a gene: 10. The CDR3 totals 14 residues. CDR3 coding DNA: TGTGCCAGCTCCCCTTGGACAGGCGGAGCTGAAGCTTTCTTT. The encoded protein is CASSPWTGGAEAFF.